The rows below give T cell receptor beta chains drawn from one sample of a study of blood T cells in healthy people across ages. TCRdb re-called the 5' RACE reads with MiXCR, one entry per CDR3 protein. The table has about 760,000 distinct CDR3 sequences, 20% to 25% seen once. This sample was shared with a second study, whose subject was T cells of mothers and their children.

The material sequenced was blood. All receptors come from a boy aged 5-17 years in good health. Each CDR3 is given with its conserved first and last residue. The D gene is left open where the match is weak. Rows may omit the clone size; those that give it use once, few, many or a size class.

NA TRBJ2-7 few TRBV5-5 CASSATGILTYEQYF TGTGCCAGCAGCGCCACAGGGATATTAACCTACGAGCAGTACTTC
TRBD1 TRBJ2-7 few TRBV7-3 CASSFSGGGEQYF TGTGCCAGCAGCTTCTCAGGGGGCGGTGAGCAGTACTTC
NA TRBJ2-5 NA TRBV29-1 CSVEPWGQETQYF TGCAGCGTTGAACCCTGGGGCCAAGAGACCCAGTACTTC
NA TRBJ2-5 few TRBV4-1 CASSQVLGLDSQETQYF TGCGCCAGCAGCCAAGTTTTAGGTTTGGATAGCCAAGAGACCCAGTACTTC
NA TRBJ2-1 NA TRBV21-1 CASSRRVFERQFF TGTGCCAGTAGCCGACGGGTGTTTGAACGGCAGTTCTTC
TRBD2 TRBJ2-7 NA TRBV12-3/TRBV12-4 CASSFPRTSGVSYEQYF TGTGCCAGCAGTTTCCCCCGGACTAGCGGAGTCTCCTACGAGCAGTACTTC
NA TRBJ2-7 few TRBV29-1 CSVAGETYEQYF TGCAGCGTTGCAGGGGAGACCTACGAGCAGTACTTC
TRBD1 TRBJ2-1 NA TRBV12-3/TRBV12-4 CASRGQSIFYEQFF TGTGCCAGCAGGGGACAGAGCATTTTTTATGAGCAGTTCTTC
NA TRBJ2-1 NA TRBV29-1 CSGTYNEQFF TGCAGCGGCACCTACAATGAGCAGTTCTTC
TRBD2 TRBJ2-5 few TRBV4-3 CASSQDSGLAGAQYF TGCGCCAGCAGCCAAGATTCTGGACTGGCGGGGGCCCAGTACTTC
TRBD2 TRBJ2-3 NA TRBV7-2 CASSEVGTSVDTQYF TGTGCCAGCAGCGAAGTCGGGACTAGCGTCGATACGCAGTATTTT
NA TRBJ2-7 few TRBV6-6 CASSPDSNFYEQYF TGTGCCAGCAGCCCCGACAGTAACTTTTACGAGCAGTACTTC
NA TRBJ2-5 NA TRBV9 CASSVGGGDRYQETQYF TGTGCCAGCAGCGTAGGTGGGGGCGACCGGTACCAAGAGACCCAGTACTTC
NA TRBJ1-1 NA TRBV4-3 CASSQVVTVGAEAFF TGCGCCAGCAGCCAAGTTGTAACAGTAGGTGCTGAAGCTTTCTTT
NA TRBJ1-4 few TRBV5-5 CASSAGGRLGFF TGTGCCAGCAGCGCGGGCGGGCGGTTGGGGTTTTTT
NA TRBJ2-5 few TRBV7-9 CASTAGFFQETQYF TGTGCCAGCACCGCCGGCTTCTTCCAAGAGACCCAGTACTTC
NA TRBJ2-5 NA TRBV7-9 CASSITGQETQYF TGTGCCAGCAGTATAACCGGGCAAGAGACCCAGTACTTC
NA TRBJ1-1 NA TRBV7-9 CASSLDRPGAEAFF TGTGCCAGCAGCTTAGACAGGCCCGGCGCTGAAGCTTTCTTT
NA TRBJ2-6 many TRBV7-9 CASSLWGPGANVLTF TGTGCCAGCAGCTTATGGGGGCCTGGGGCCAACGTCCTGACTTTC
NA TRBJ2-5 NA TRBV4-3 CASSQVWGKETQYF TGCGCCAGCAGCCAAGTCTGGGGTAAGGAGACCCAGTACTTC
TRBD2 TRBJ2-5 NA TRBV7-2 CASSLGRSGKGETQYF TGTGCCAGCAGCTTAGGTCGTAGCGGGAAGGGGGAGACCCAGTACTTC
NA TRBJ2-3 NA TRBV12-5 CASGFTGYGDTQYF TGTGCTAGTGGTTTTACAGGGTACGGAGATACGCAGTATTTT
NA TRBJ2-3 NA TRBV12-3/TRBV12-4 CATQFGETDTQYF TGTGCCACACAATTTGGGGAGACAGATACGCAGTATTTT
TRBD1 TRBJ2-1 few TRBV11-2 CASSWSRDRSNEQFF TGTGCCAGCAGCTGGTCCCGGGACAGGTCCAATGAGCAGTTCTTC
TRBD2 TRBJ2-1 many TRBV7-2 CASTATPSGVYNEQFF TGTGCCAGCACCGCGACCCCCAGCGGGGTGTACAATGAGCAGTTCTTC
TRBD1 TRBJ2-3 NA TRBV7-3 CASSLVGTGSTDTQYF TGTGCCAGCAGCTTGGTCGGGACAGGTAGCACAGATACGCAGTATTTT
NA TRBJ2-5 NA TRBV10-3 CAISEGWTGSQETQYF TGTGCCATCAGTGAAGGTTGGACGGGGTCTCAAGAGACCCAGTACTTC
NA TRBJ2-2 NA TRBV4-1 CASSQDGGANTGELFF TGCGCCAGCAGCCAAGATGGGGGCGCGAACACCGGGGAGCTGTTTTTT
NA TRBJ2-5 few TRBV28 CASSLPGVAETQYF TGTGCCAGCAGTCTCCCAGGGGTGGCGGAGACCCAGTACTTC
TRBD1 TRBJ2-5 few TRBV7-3 CASSSDRGTQYF TGTGCCAGCAGCTCTGACAGGGGGACCCAGTACTTC
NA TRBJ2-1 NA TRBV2 CASSEGPPLNNEQFF TGTGCCAGCAGTGAAGGGCCCCCCTTGAACAATGAGCAGTTCTTC
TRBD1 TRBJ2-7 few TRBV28 CASSDGTDAYEQYF TGTGCCAGCAGTGACGGGACAGACGCCTACGAGCAGTACTTC
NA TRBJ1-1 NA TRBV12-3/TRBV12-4 CASSRSTEGTEAFF TGTGCCAGCAGCCGGTCGACAGAGGGGACTGAAGCTTTCTTT
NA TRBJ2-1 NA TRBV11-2 CASSPNGERVYNEQFF TGTGCCAGCAGCCCGAACGGAGAACGGGTCTACAATGAGCAGTTCTTC
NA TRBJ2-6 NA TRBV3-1 CAGTTIRVSGANVLTF TGTGCCGGCACTACGATCCGAGTCTCTGGGGCCAACGTCCTGACTTTC
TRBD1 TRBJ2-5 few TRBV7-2 CASSLEGGSKETQYF TGTGCCAGCAGCTTAGAAGGGGGCAGTAAAGAGACCCAGTACTTC
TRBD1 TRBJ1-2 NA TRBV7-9 CASSASGQGARGYTF TGTGCCAGCAGCGCCTCGGGACAGGGGGCGCGGGGCTACACCTTC
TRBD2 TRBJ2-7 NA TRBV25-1 CASSEMGEGPEQYF TGTGCCAGCAGTGAGATGGGGGAGGGCCCCGAGCAGTACTTC
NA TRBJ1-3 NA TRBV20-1 CSASLSGYSGNTIYF TGCAGTGCTAGTCTCTCAGGCTACTCTGGAAACACCATATATTTT
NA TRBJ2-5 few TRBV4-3 CASSQDGDPGETQYF TGCGCCAGCAGCCAAGATGGGGACCCAGGGGAGACCCAGTACTTC
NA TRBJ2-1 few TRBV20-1 CSASLPGYSYNEQFF TGCAGTGCTAGTCTCCCGGGATACTCCTACAATGAGCAGTTCTTC
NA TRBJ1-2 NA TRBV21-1 CASIPNVWVLYYGYTF TGTGCCAGCATCCCTAACGTGTGGGTTTTGTACTATGGCTACACCTTC
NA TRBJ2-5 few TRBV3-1 CASSQEPLWAQYF TGTGCCAGCAGCCAAGAACCCCTCTGGGCCCAGTACTTC
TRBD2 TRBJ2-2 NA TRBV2 CASSIVSGSTGELFF TGTGCCAGCAGTATAGTTAGCGGGAGCACCGGGGAGCTGTTTTTT
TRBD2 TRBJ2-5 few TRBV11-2 CASSFRDYEIKETQYF TGTGCCAGCAGCTTCCGGGACTATGAAATTAAAGAGACCCAGTACTTC
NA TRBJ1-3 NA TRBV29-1 CSVPDVNSGNTIYF TGCAGCGTTCCGGACGTCAACTCTGGAAACACCATATATTTT
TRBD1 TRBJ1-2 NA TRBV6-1 CASSEQGADAYGYTF TGTGCCAGCAGCGAACAGGGGGCGGACGCCTATGGCTACACCTTC